The clone carrying this T cell receptor (beta chain) came up many times. Its antigen is unknown. With 10-nucleotide random UMIs included, cDNA was synthesized by 5'RACE. TCRdb used MiXCR to reprocess the 5' RACE reads, holding one entry per CDR3 protein. The sample holds over 45,000 distinct CDR3 sequences, approximately 3% seen once. The sample originates from a study of neurological immune-mediated disorders. Study-wide points: The most TCR clonal expansion was seen in HTLV-1-associated myelopathy, whereas the least was seen in multiple sclerosis, below the level in healthy controls. Among 34 multiple sclerosis patients, 18 had repertoires that phylogenetic grouping placed in one related-CDR3 cluster, a possible signature.

2 million unsorted PBMCs were stored in RNAlater at -80 °C before RNA extraction. Trimming took off 0 bases at V and 2 bases at J, with 10 bases between the two ends. This CDR3 has 15 amino acids. CDR1 is SGHVS and CDR2 is FQNEAQ in the germline V gene. Sequencing was carried out using PBMCs. This clonotype was sampled from a woman between 45 and 65 years old with multiple sclerosis. The rearrangement links TRBV7-8 to TRBJ1-2; D unclear. DNA of the CDR3: TGTGCCAGCAGCTTAGCGGCGTGGGAGAACTATGGCTACACCTTC. Encoded protein: CASSLAAWENYGYTF.